What follows are 5 T cell receptor beta chains derived from one specimen sequenced in a study of monozygotic twins with inflammatory bowel disease. One entry per CDR3 protein, without DNA, is what TCRdb gives after re-calling the 5' RACE reads. Recorded for this sample: 300,000 to 350,000 distinct CDR3 sequences. Sequenced material: blood. These TCRs come from a human donor with ulcerative colitis or Crohn's disease, or a healthy co-twin of an affected twin (not recorded which).

The V call is TRBV28, the J call TRBJ1-6. Germline CDR1 and CDR2: MDHEN and SYDVKM. CDR3 length equals 13 residues. The CDR3 here is CAGRGISNSPLHF.

This chain connects TRBV14 to TRBJ2-2; TCRdb selects TRBD2, and the lack of DNA leaves this call unchecked. The CDR3 runs 15 residues. Germline values: CDR1 SGHDN, CDR2 FVKESK. CDR3: CASSQTLFNTGELFF. The complete variable domain, with remaining parts taken from reference TRBV14 and TRBJ2-2, reads EAGVTQFPSHSVIEKGQTVTLRCDPISGHDNLYWYRRVMGKEIKFLLHFVKESKQDESGMPNNRFLAERTGGTYSTLKVQPAELEDSGVYFCASSQTLFNTGELFFGEGSRLTVL.

The gene calls are TRBV6-1 and TRBJ1-2; TCRdb outputs TRBD1, but without DNA this stays unchecked. The germline gives CDR1 MNHNS, CDR2 SASEGT. This CDR3 has 14 residues. CDR3 in amino acids: CASSTTGANYGYTF.

V gene TRBV5-1 combines with J gene TRBJ1-2; the D call of TRBD1 rests on TCRdb alone, since no DNA is present to check it. Germline V gene data show CDR1 as SGHRS and CDR2 as YFSETQ. The CDR3 extends over 15 amino acids. The CDR3 protein is CASSLGGSVRPGYTF.

The rearrangement uses TRBV18 and TRBJ2-5. The germline V gene encodes CDR1 KGHSH and CDR2 LQKENI. The CDR3 length is 14 residues. CDR3 amino acids: CASSPASYQETQYF.